This passage covers 30 T cell receptor beta chains from one sample sequenced in a study of control samples from healthy donors and cancer patients. TCRdb's copy holds only in-frame clones and misses some; the assay was immunoSEQ multiplex PCR. The table shows about 130,000 clones, with roughly 90% occurring only once. Sequenced input: blood. These TCRs come from a man aged 18-30 years in good health.

The rearrangement joins TRBV10-3 to TRBJ1-1; D might be TRBD1 (5 bases). Germline assignment: CDR1 ENHRY and CDR2 SYGVKD. The V gene lost 6 bases and the J gene lost 2 bases, with 13 bases spanning the gap. The CDR3 sequence is 14 residues long. The CDR3 sequence: CAIRPGRGNTEAFF. CDR3 bases: TGTGCCATCAGACCGGGGAGGGGAAACACTGAAGCTTTCTTT.

The gene calls are TRBV5-6 and TRBJ2-5; TRBD2 might be the D (6 bases). There are 17 residues in the CDR3. Per the germline V gene, CDR1 is SGHDT and CDR2 is YYEEEE. The V gene lost 5 bases and the J gene lost 4 bases, with 24 bases spanning the gap. The CDR3, as DNA: TGTGCCAGCAGAATACTAGCATCAGGAGAGATCGGAGAGACCCAGTACTTC. It codes for CASRILASGEIGETQYF.

The CDR3 DNA is TGTGCCAGCAGCCCAAGCCCAAACCCGAACACTGAAGCTTTCTTT. Protein product: CASSPSPNPNTEAFF. V usage is TRBV9 and J usage is TRBJ1-1; D is unclear. V was pared by 4 bases and J by 1 base, with 14 bases between. The germline V gene has CDR1 SGDLS and CDR2 YYNGEE. There are 15 residues in the CDR3.

This clone is a singleton in its sample. The chain combines TRBV6-1 with TRBJ1-2, with D hard to call. This CDR3 is 15 amino acids long. Germline-derived CDR1 and CDR2 are MNHNS and SASEGT. Trimming removed 3 bases at V and 8 bases at J, with 19 bases between. The CDR3, as DNA: TGTGCCAGCAGTGACCGACTTACTGCTTCCGGCGGCTACACCTTC. Amino acid sequence: CASSDRLTASGGYTF.

Notes on this clone: At the DNA level, this CDR3 is encoded by other sequences in the same sample as well. The rearrangement joins TRBV7-7 to TRBJ1-4; tentatively, D is TRBD1 (6 bases). CDR1 is SSHAT and CDR2 is FNYEAQ in the germline V gene (reference sequence). This CDR3 region has 15 residues. The V end was cut by 6 bases, the J end by 7 bases, with 18 bases between. CDR3 region: CASSTIGGGGEKLFF. CDR3 in DNA: TGTGCCAGCAGTACTATAGGGGGGGGAGGTGAAAAACTGTTTTTT.

The chain is built from TRBV6-6 and TRBJ2-2; a weak D match, TRBD1 (6 bases). Germline V gives CDR1 MNHNY, CDR2 SVGAGI (reference sequence). This CDR3 is built from 15 residues. Trimming removed 6 bases at V and 8 bases at J, with 19 bases between. The CDR3 nucleotides are TGTGCCAGCAGCCGCGACCCGGACAGAGAGGGGGAGCTGTTTTTT. It is translated as CASSRDPDREGELFF.

The chain has TRBV19 and TRBJ1-5, with D possibly being TRBD1 (6 bases). The CDR3 extends over 13 amino acids. Trimming removed 8 bases at V and 6 bases at J, with 14 bases between. Germline V gene data show CDR1 as LNHDA and CDR2 as SQIVND (reference sequence). The CDR3 DNA follows: TGTGCCAGTTCTAAGGGGGAGGGTCAGCCCCAGCATTTT. Protein sequence: CASSKGEGQPQHF.

The J gene is TRBJ1-1, the V gene TRBV4-2; D remains ambiguous. CDR1 and CDR2 from the germline V gene are LGHNA and YNFKEQ. V was shortened by 0 bases and J by 1 base, with 6 bases between the two germline ends. This CDR3 contains 14 residues. The CDR3 coding sequence is TGTGCCAGCAGCCAAGAGAACGCGAACACTGAAGCTTTCTTT. This translates into CASSQENANTEAFF.

V and J are TRBV6-5 and TRBJ2-7, with 9 bases identical to TRBD2. From germline, CDR1 is MNHEY and CDR2 SVGAGI. The J segment lost 2 bases and the V segment lost 6 bases, leaving 5 bases of the junction unmatched. CDR3 length: 14 residues. The CDR3, as DNA: TGTGCCAGCAGCTTAGCGGGGGAGCCCTACGAGCAGTACTTC. Encoded protein: CASSLAGEPYEQYF.

The chain joins TRBV7-9 to TRBJ2-3; the D gene is possibly TRBD2 (6 bases). The V gene's germline CDR1 is SEHNR and CDR2 FQNEAQ (reference sequence). With 5 bases removed from V and 4 bases from J, the gap between germline ends came to 16 bases. This CDR3 is built from 15 residues. In DNA form, the CDR3 reads TGTGCCAGCAGCCCTGGGACTTCCTCCCCAGATACGCAGTATTTT. It translates to CASSPGTSSPDTQYF.

The V call is TRBV27, the J call TRBJ1-1; no firm D call. CDR3 size: 14 residues. Trimming cost V 3 bases and J 5 bases, with 13 bases left between them. Germline lookup yields CDR1 MNHEY and CDR2 SMNVEV (reference sequence). CDR3 nucleotides: TGTGCCAGCAGTTTTCGGGAGGATTGGACTGAAGCTTTCTTT. Protein sequence: CASSFREDWTEAFF.

The V call is TRBV7-9, the J call TRBJ1-4; D unclear. Trimming stripped 4 bases from V and 8 bases from J, with 11 bases between. The CDR3 spans 13 residues. Germline CDR1 SEHNR, CDR2 FQNEAQ (reference sequence). The CDR3 nucleotides are TGTGCCAGCAGCTCTTACCCGGGAGAAAAACTGTTTTTT. Translation: CASSSYPGEKLFF.

The V gene is TRBV2, the J gene TRBJ1-6; D is unresolved. There are 13 residues in the CDR3. The V gene's germline CDR1 is SNHLY and CDR2 FYNNEI. V was trimmed by 6 bases and J by 5 bases, leaving 8 bases between them. The CDR3 DNA reads TGTGCCAGCAGCTCAACCGATAATTCACCCCTCCACTTT. It specifies CASSSTDNSPLHF.

V is TRBV15 and J is TRBJ2-3; no clear D. This CDR3 region has 14 residues. V lost 5 bases and J lost 4, with 13 bases in between. The germline CDR1 and CDR2 sequences are LNHNV and YYDKDF (reference sequence). CDR3 bases: TGTGCCACCAGCCAGTTAACGGAATCAGATACGCAGTATTTT. It specifies CATSQLTESDTQYF.

V usage is TRBV5-4 and J usage is TRBJ1-6; no firm D call. The CDR3 has 15 amino acids. V gave up 1 base and J gave up 6 bases, with 11 bases separating them. Per germline, CDR1 SGHNT and CDR2 YYREEE (reference sequence). CDR3 in DNA: TGTGCCAGCAGCTTGTACGGATGGGCTAATTCACCCCTCCACTTT. Translating gives CASSLYGWANSPLHF. Based on the CDR3 plus reference TRBV5-4 and TRBJ1-6, the full variable domain is ETGVTQSPTHLIKTRGQQVTLRCSSQSGHNTVSWYQQALGQGPQFIFQYYREEENGRGNFPPRFSGLQFPNYSSELNVNALELDDSALYLCASSLYGWANSPLHFGNGTRLTVT.

The J gene is TRBJ1-1, the V gene TRBV5-1, with 9 bases that match TRBD1. The germline V gene encodes CDR1 SGHRS and CDR2 YFSETQ. The junction had 9 bases not matched to a gene; V was cut back by 3 bases and J by 6 bases. The CDR3 sequence is 15 residues long. The CDR3 bases are TGCGCCAGCAGCTGGATTCCGGGACAGGGTTCTGAAGCTTTCTTT. Protein: CASSWIPGQGSEAFF.

The chain joins TRBV9 to TRBJ1-2, with TRBD1 matching 9 bases. Trimming at V came to 0 bases and at J to 6 bases, leaving 0 bases not matched to a gene. The length of the CDR3 is 13 residues. Germline V gives CDR1 SGDLS, CDR2 YYNGEE. CDR3 DNA sequence: TGTGCCAGCAGCGTAGGGACAGGGGATGGCTACACCTTC. It yields the protein CASSVGTGDGYTF.

The chain has TRBV20-1 and TRBJ2-5; D perhaps matches TRBD2 (7 bases). Per the germline V gene, CDR1 is DFQATT and CDR2 is SNEGSKA (reference sequence). The CDR3 loop spans 16 amino acids. V was trimmed by 3 bases and J by 4 bases, leaving 21 bases between them. CDR3 in amino acids: CSASRLRGGFRETQYF. The DNA for the CDR3 is TGCAGTGCTAGTCGTTTGAGGGGGGGTTTCCGAGAGACCCAGTACTTC.

The chain employs TRBV6-6 and TRBJ1-2, with a weak D call TRBD1 (5 bases). The CDR3 has 13 amino acids. V lost 6 bases and J 7 bases, leaving 15 bases between the germline ends. Germline V CDR1 and CDR2: MNHNY, SVGAGI (reference sequence). The CDR3 loop is CASRSGTGSGYTF. Written as DNA, the CDR3 is TGTGCCAGCAGGTCCGGGACGGGTTCTGGCTACACCTTC.

Turning to this clone: The same CDR3 is also encoded by other DNA sequences in this sample. V and J are TRBV12-5 and TRBJ1-1; D possibly corresponds to TRBD1 (5 bases). Per the germline V gene, CDR1 is LGHNT and CDR2 is FRNRAP. V gave up 2 bases and J gave up 1 base, with 5 bases separating them. The CDR3 contains 13 residues. The CDR3 protein is CASGLTGNTEAFF. DNA for the CDR3: TGTGCTAGTGGTTTGACAGGGAACACTGAAGCTTTCTTT.

This clone has a single count. This chain links TRBV4-1 with TRBJ2-7; D is perhaps TRBD2 (5 bases). Trimming stripped 4 bases from V and 7 bases from J, with 23 bases between. Germline V gene data show CDR1 as MGHRA and CDR2 as YSYEKL. The CDR3 consists of 16 residues. The DNA for the CDR3 is TGCGCCAGCAGCCCCCTTTGGAGGCCCCCCGTCGGAGAGCAGTACTTC. Translation gives CASSPLWRPPVGEQYF.

This clone was detected a few times. The V and J genes are TRBV10-3 and TRBJ1-5; D unresolved. Germline values: CDR1 ENHRY, CDR2 SYGVKD. This CDR3 is built from 15 residues. Trimming cost V 0 bases and J 6 bases, with 12 bases left between them. In DNA form, the CDR3 reads TGTGCCATCAGTGAGTCGAGGGTGCGGGCTCAGCCCCAGCATTTT. It translates to CAISESRVRAQPQHF.

This chain uses TRBV2 with TRBJ1-1, with a weak D call TRBD1 (5 bases). The germline V and J ends were trimmed by 6 bases and 3 bases, with 14 bases remaining between them. The CDR3 consists of 14 residues. CDR1 and CDR2 from the germline V gene are SNHLY and FYNNEI. The CDR3 spells CASRDLDSYTEAFF. CDR3 bases: TGTGCCAGCAGGGACTTAGACAGTTACACTGAAGCTTTCTTT.

This sequence joins TRBV21-1 and TRBJ2-1. TRBV21-1 is classified as a pseudogene. The CDR3 covers 17 residues. CDR3 in amino acids: CASSKAGHWGSYNEQFF. The DNA of the CDR3 is TGTGCCAGCAGCAAAGCCGGTCACTGGGGATCCTACAATGAGCAGTTCTTC.

This chain uses TRBV7-3 with TRBJ2-1; 13 nucleotides match TRBD2. The CDR3 is 15 amino acids. The germline V gene has CDR1 SGHTA and CDR2 FQGTGA. The V gene end was trimmed by 3 bases and the J gene end by 10 bases; junction bases not matched to a gene: 6. This CDR3 is CASSLGLAGTREQFF. CDR3 nucleotide sequence: TGTGCCAGCAGCTTGGGACTAGCGGGGACTCGGGAGCAGTTCTTC.

The chain employs TRBV12-3 or TRBV12-4 and TRBJ1-1, with TRBD1 as a possible D gene (5 bases). The CDR3 covers 13 residues. V was trimmed by 8 bases and J by 1 base, leaving 11 bases between them. Written as DNA, the CDR3 is TGTGCCAGCGTCCACACAGGGAACACTGAAGCTTTCTTT. The encoded protein is CASVHTGNTEAFF.

The V and J genes are TRBV7-9 and TRBJ1-5; TRBD1 matches at 12 bases. V dropped 4 bases and J dropped 6; count of bases not matched to a gene: 13. This CDR3 comprises 18 residues. Germline V lookup: CDR1 SEHNR, CDR2 FQNEAQ (reference sequence). CDR3 in amino acids: CASSSPGTGGAWTQPQHF. CDR3 DNA: TGTGCCAGCAGCTCCCCCGGGACAGGGGGCGCGTGGACTCAGCCCCAGCATTTT.

The chain joins TRBV2 to TRBJ1-1, with D perhaps matching TRBD1 (5 bases). This CDR3 contains 13 residues. Germline CDR1 and CDR2: SNHLY and FYNNEI. Deletions cut 6 bases from V and 6 bases from J, with 14 bases between. In DNA form, the CDR3 reads TGTGCCAGCAGACAGGCCGGACTTCCTGAAGCTTTCTTT. Translating it yields CASRQAGLPEAFF. Drawing the rest from reference TRBV2 and TRBJ1-1, the complete variable domain is EPEVTQTPSHQVTQMGQEVILRCVPISNHLYFYWYRQILGQKVEFLVSFYNNEISEKSEIFDDQFSVERPDGSNFTLKIRSTKLEDSAMYFCASRQAGLPEAFFGQGTRLTVV.

The count of this clone is one. The rearrangement links TRBV6-5 to TRBJ2-7, with D tentatively TRBD1 (5 bases). This CDR3 contains 12 residues. In germline, CDR1 is MNHEY, CDR2 SVGAGI. The CDR3 DNA follows: TGTGCAGCAGTCCACAGGCGCTACGAGCAGTACTTC. Amino acid sequence: CAAVHRRYEQYF.

The chain uses TRBV29-1 and TRBJ1-1, with TRBD1 matching 7 bases. This CDR3 is built from 14 residues. The V and J ends lost 4 bases and 0 bases, in that order; junction bases with no gene match: 5. CDR1 and CDR2 from the germline V gene are SQVTM and ANQGSEA. CDR3 DNA sequence: TGCAGCGTTGTAGGGACAGCCATGAACACTGAAGCTTTCTTT. Translating gives CSVVGTAMNTEAFF.